These T cell receptor beta chains were read from a single sample in a study of control samples from healthy donors and cancer patients. The protocol was immunoSEQ multiplex PCR, while the TCRdb copy is restricted to in-frame clones and leaves out a portion. The sample shows around 94,000 clones, just over 90% of them seen only once. The source material was blood. The receptors here all came from a woman under 30 in good health. The CDR3 runs from the conserved cysteine through the conserved F or W.

v_gene	j_gene	CDR3aa
TRBV2	TRBJ1-2	CASIPDRDGYTF
TRBV9	TRBJ1-4	CASSERVSSTNEKLFF
TRBV19	TRBJ1-2	CASTHWDYGYTF
TRBV9	TRBJ1-4	CASSAQGSGYEKLFF
TRBV2	TRBJ1-1	CASRVGDSITEAFF
TRBV21-1	TRBJ1-5	CASSKGGGQPQHF
TRBV6-5	TRBJ2-1	CASGYNEQFF
TRBV18	TRBJ2-3	CASSPTGTGYPDTQYF
TRBV7-9	TRBJ1-2	CASSLEEGANYGYTF
TRBV6-6	TRBJ2-5	CASIQGTGETQYF
TRBV27	TRBJ1-5	CASSFVGTGGAGNQPQHF
TRBV24-1	TRBJ2-2	CATRDTYTGELFF
TRBV19	TRBJ1-1	CASSISKNTEAFF
TRBV14	TRBJ2-7	CASSRTSYEQYF
TRBV11-2	TRBJ1-2	CASSLLTDFYGYTF
TRBV6-5	TRBJ1-1	CASQGFNTEAFF
TRBV7-6	TRBJ1-3	CASSFGTGSSGNTIYF
TRBV6-5	TRBJ2-7	CASTQDRSLGEQYF
TRBV27	TRBJ1-1	CASSLKVGTEAFF
TRBV11-3	TRBJ2-2	CASSSGTGFLGANTGELFF
TRBV5-1	TRBJ2-7	CASSLVGQLMIRRYEQYF
TRBV25-1	TRBJ1-1	CASRQGGSQEAFF
TRBV11-2	TRBJ1-1	CASSLGQGFEAFF
TRBV9	TRBJ2-1	CASSVALFGEQFF
TRBV5-1	TRBJ1-1	CASSLARDRIMNTEAFF
TRBV15	TRBJ1-5	CATSRDRGINQPQHF
TRBV11-2	TRBJ2-3	CASSLDRGVRDTQYF
TRBV27	TRBJ1-2	CASSLGQGPLDGYTF
TRBV13	TRBJ2-2	CASSRGRGPRGGELFF
TRBV12-3/TRBV12-4	TRBJ2-7	CASSPYSYEQYF
TRBV12-5	TRBJ1-1	CASGLVQGRGETEAFF
TRBV6-1	TRBJ1-5	CASSESDIYSNQPQHF
TRBV6-5	TRBJ1-1	CASRSVGGSEAFF
TRBV28	TRBJ1-2	CASSSYQRDRRRGGYTF
TRBV5-1	TRBJ1-1	CASSLGQALALAFF
TRBV9	TRBJ2-5	CASSVSPTQETQYF
TRBV7-3	TRBJ1-2	CASSSGQGNGNGYTF
TRBV19	TRBJ1-1	CASSPGQGYTEAFF
TRBV21-1	TRBJ2-7	CASSKDPKDRGRGYEQYF
TRBV9	TRBJ1-2	CASSSGMANYGYTF
TRBV5-6	TRBJ2-1	CASSSEAAGSHEQFF
TRBV2	TRBJ1-1	CASSDRDTNTEAFF
TRBV5-4	TRBJ2-1	CASSWVGATSGDSYNEQFF
TRBV19	TRBJ2-1	CASSASSGGYYNEQFF
TRBV6-5	TRBJ1-2	CASSPDRNYGYTF
TRBV10-3	TRBJ1-1	CAISDNRDRLNTEAFF
TRBV27	TRBJ2-2	CASRGQGTNSNTGELFF
TRBV6-1	TRBJ1-1	CASSEAGAGTLDTEAFF
TRBV19	TRBJ2-7	CASSIDFDGDRLYEQYF
TRBV6-5	TRBJ2-1	CASSPDRMVLNEQFF
TRBV27	TRBJ2-3	CASSRTGGFEDTQYF
TRBV18	TRBJ1-1	CASSPIQRSGDTEAFF
TRBV5-1	TRBJ2-1	CASSLDLGYLGNEQFF
TRBV18	TRBJ2-7	CASSPGLSYEQYF
TRBV6-5	TRBJ1-5	CASRPGQGNQPQHF
TRBV10-3	TRBJ1-2	CAISDGKGKDYGYTF